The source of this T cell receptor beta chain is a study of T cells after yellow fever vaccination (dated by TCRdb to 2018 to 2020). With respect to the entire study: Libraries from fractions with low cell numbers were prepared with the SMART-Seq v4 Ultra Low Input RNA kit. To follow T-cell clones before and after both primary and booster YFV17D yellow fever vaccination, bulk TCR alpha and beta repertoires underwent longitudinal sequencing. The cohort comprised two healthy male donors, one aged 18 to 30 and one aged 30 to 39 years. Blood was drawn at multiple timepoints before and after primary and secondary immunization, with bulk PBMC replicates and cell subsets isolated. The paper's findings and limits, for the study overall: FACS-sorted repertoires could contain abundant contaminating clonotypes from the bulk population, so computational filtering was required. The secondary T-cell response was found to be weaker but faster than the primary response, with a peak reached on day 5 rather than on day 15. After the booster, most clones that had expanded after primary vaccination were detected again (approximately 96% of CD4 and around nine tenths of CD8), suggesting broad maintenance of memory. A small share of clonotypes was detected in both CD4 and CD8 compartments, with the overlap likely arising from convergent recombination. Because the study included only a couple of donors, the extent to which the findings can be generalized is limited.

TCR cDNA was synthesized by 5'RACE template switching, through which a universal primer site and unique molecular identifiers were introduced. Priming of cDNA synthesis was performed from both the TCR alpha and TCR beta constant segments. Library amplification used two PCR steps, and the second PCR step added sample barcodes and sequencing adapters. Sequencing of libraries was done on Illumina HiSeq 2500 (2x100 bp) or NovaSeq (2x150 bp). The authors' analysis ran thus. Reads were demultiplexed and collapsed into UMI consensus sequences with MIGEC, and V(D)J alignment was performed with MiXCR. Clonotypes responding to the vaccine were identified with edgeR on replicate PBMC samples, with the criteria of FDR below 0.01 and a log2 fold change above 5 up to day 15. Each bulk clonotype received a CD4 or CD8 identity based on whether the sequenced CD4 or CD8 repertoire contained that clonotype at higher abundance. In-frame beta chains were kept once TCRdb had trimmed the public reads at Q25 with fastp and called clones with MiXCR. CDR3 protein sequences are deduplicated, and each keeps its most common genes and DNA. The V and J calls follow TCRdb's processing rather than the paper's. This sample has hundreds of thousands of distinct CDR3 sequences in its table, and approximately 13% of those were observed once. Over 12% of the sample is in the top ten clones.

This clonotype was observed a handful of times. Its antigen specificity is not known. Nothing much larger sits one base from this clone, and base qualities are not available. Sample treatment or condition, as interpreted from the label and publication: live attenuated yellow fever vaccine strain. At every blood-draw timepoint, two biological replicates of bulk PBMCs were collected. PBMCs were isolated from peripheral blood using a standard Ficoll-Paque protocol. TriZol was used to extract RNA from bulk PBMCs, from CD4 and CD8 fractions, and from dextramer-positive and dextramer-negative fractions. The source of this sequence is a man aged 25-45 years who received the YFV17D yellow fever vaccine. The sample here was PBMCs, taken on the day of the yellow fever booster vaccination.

The DNA sequence reads TGTGCCAGCAGCCAAAACTTCGGGACACCCCACAATGAGCAGTTCTTC. It encodes CASSQNFGTPHNEQFF. The sequence joins TRBV12-3 or TRBV12-4 to TRBJ2-1, and perhaps TRBD1 as D gene, on 6 matching bases. V and J lose 6 bases and 5 bases, and a span of 20 bases separates them. There are 16 amino acids in the CDR3, from cysteine to phenylalanine inclusive. Kept here is only the CDR3 DNA, which spans 48 bases and is read in frame from base 1.